This paragraph reports one T cell receptor (beta chain). These data originate in a study of shared clonotypes between healthy human individuals. Produced via immunoSEQ multiplex PCR; TCRdb's table is partial and in-frame only. The sample consists of about 680,000 clones, around 73% of them appearing once. The germline V gene has CDR1 LNHDA and CDR2 SQIVND (reference sequence). The V gene lost 6 bases and the J gene lost 3 bases, with 11 bases spanning the gap. The CDR3 spans 13 residues. Sample: memory CD4+ T cells sorted from blood. Indicated subset: CD45RA-negative fraction. V gene TRBV19 combines with J gene TRBJ1-2; D not resolved. This sequence originates from a woman aged 30 to 39 in good health. The CDR3 sequence: CASSLWSDYGYTF. DNA of the CDR3: TGTGCCAGTAGCCTTTGGAGTGACTATGGCTACACCTTC.